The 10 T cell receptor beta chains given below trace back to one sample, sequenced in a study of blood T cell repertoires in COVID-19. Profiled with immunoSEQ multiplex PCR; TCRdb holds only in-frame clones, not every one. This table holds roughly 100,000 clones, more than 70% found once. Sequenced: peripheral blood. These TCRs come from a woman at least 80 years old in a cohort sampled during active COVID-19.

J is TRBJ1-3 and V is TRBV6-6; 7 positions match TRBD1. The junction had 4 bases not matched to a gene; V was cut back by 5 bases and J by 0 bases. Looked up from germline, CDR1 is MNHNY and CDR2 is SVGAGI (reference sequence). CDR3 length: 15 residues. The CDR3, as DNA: TGTGCCAGCAGTGACAGGGCGAGCTCTGGAAACACCATATATTTT. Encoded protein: CASSDRASSGNTIYF.

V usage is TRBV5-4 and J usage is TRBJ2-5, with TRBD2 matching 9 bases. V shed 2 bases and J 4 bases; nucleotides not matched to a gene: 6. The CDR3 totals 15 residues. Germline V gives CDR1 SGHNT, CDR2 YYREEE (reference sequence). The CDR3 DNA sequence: TGTGCCAGCAGCTTAGCGGGAGGACTGTTAGAGACCCAGTACTTC. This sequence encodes CASSLAGGLLETQYF.

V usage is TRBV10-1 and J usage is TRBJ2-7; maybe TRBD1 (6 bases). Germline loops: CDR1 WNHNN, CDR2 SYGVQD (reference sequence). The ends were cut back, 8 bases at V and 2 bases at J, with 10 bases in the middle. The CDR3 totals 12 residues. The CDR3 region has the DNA TGCGCCAGCGCAGGGGCGACCTACGAGCAGTACTTC. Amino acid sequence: CASAGATYEQYF.

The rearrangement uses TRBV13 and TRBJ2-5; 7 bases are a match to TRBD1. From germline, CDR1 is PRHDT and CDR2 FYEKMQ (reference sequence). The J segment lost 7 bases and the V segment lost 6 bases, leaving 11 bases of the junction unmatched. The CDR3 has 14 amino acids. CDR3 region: CASRPPVSGGTQYF. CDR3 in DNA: TGTGCCAGCAGACCCCCGGTCTCAGGGGGGACCCAGTACTTC.

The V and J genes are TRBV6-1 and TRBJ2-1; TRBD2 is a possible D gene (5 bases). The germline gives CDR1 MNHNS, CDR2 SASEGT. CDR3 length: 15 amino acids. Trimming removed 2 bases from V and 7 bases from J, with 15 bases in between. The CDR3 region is CASSEKILARNEQFF. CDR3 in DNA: TGTGCCAGCAGTGAAAAAATCCTAGCAAGGAATGAGCAGTTCTTC.

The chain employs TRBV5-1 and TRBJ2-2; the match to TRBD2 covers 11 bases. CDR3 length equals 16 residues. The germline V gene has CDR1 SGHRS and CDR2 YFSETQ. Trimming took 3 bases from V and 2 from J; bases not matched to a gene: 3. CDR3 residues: CASSSGTSGNTGELFF. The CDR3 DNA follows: TGCGCCAGCAGCTCCGGGACTAGCGGAAACACCGGGGAGCTGTTTTTT.

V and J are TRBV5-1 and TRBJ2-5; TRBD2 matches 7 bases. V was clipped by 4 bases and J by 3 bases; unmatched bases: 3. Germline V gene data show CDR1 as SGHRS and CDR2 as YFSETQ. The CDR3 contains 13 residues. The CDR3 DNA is TGCGCCAGCAGCCCCGGGACTAAAGAGACCCAGTACTTC. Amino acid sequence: CASSPGTKETQYF. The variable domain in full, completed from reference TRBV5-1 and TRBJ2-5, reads KAGVTQTPRYLIKTRGQQVTLSCSPISGHRSVSWYQQTPGQGLQFLFEYFSETQRNKGNFPGRFSGRQFSNSRSEMNVSTLELGDSALYLCASSPGTKETQYFGPGTRLLVL.

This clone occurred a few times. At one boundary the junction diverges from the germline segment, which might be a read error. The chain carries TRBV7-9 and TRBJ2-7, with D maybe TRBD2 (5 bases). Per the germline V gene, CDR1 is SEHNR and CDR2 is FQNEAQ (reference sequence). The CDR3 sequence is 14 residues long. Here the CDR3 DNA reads TGTGCCAGCAGCCTATCGGAGGCGGTTCCATCGCAGAACTTC. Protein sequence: CASSLSEAVPSQNF.

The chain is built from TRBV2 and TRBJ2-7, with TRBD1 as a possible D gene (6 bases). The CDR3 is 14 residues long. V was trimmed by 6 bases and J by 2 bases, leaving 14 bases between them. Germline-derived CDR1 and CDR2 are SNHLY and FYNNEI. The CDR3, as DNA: TGTGCCAGCAGCCTGACAGGCCTGACCTACGAGCAGTACTTC. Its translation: CASSLTGLTYEQYF.

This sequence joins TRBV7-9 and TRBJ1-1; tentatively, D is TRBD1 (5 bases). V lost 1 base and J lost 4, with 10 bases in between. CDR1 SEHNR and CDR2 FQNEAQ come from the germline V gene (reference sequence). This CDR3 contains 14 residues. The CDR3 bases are TGTGCCAGCAGCTTAGAAGGGGCCGTCACTGAAGCTTTCTTT. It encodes CASSLEGAVTEAFF.